These 23 T cell receptor beta chains came from one sample sequenced in a study of blood T cell repertoires in COVID-19. Profiled with immunoSEQ multiplex PCR; TCRdb holds only in-frame clones, not every one. The sample shows 200,000 to 250,000 clones, around 89% of them seen only once. Material for sequencing was peripheral blood. The receptors were gathered from a man aged 30-40 years with COVID-19, enrolled during active disease.

The V and J genes are TRBV19 and TRBJ2-3; perhaps TRBD1 as D (5 bases). Trimming stripped 3 bases from V and 3 bases from J, with 28 bases between. CDR1 is LNHDA, CDR2 SQIVND, per germline (reference sequence). The CDR3 runs to 20 residues. The CDR3 DNA is TGTGCCAGTAGTATCCCAAGTAAAAAAAGGGGCAGGTTTAGTACAGATACGCAGTATTTT. This sequence encodes CASSIPSKKRGRFSTDTQYF.

The V and J genes are TRBV18 and TRBJ1-5, with 7 bases matching TRBD1. Germline V CDR1 and CDR2: KGHSH, LQKENI. The CDR3 runs to 14 residues. J gave up 6 bases and V 4 bases, and 6 bases lay outside the gene matches. The CDR3 protein is CASSRTGAGQPQHF. In nucleotides, the CDR3 is TGTGCCAGCTCACGAACAGGGGCCGGTCAGCCCCAGCATTTT.

The chain links TRBV24-1 to TRBJ2-1; the match to TRBD2 covers 8 bases. Germline CDR1 is KGHDR and CDR2 is SFDVKD. The CDR3 is made up of 16 amino acids. With 3 bases clipped from V and 3 bases from J, the junction kept 6 bases outside the gene matches. CDR3 region: CATSDTSGRSYNEQFF. The CDR3 coding sequence is TGTGCCACCAGTGATACTAGCGGACGCAGCTACAATGAGCAGTTCTTC.

This clone was observed once. The chain links TRBV7-2 to TRBJ2-7; TRBD2 aligns across 11 bases. The CDR3 totals 16 residues. Germline V gene sequence: CDR1 SGHTA, CDR2 FQGNSA. Germline trimming cut 0 bases from V and 12 bases from J; bases unmatched to any gene: 13. The CDR3 bases are TGTGCCAGCAGCTTAGCCAACCAGCTAGCGGGAGGCTTTTGGTACTTC. Amino acid sequence: CASSLANQLAGGFWYF.

The gene calls are TRBV21-1 and TRBJ1-2; the table's TRBD1 call for D was not verified on the DNA. TRBV21-1 is an annotated pseudogene. This CDR3 has 18 residues. The CDR3 spells CASSRRERGLPYDYGYTF. CDR3 DNA sequence: TGTGCCAGCAGCCGTAGGGAAAGGGGCCTGCCCTATGACTATGGCTACACCTTC.

CDR3 sequence reads: CASSSGGDTQYF. Here the CDR3 DNA reads TGTGCCAGCAGCTCCGGGGGAGATACGCAGTATTTT. This sequence joins TRBV7-2 and TRBJ2-3; TRBD2 might be the D (6 bases). CDR1 SGHTA and CDR2 FQGNSA come from the germline V gene. The CDR3 is made up of 12 amino acids. The ends were cut back, 4 bases at V and 5 bases at J, with 7 bases in the middle.

The chain joins TRBV7-9 to TRBJ1-1, with no clear D. The CDR3 covers 17 residues. V lost 6 bases and J 0 bases, leaving 20 bases between the germline ends. Germline CDR1 is SEHNR and CDR2 is FQNEAQ (reference sequence). CDR3 sequence reads: CASRNRDSGLMNTEAFF. CDR3 DNA: TGTGCCAGCAGGAACCGGGATTCGGGTTTAATGAACACTGAAGCTTTCTTT.

This chain connects TRBV7-2 to TRBJ2-3, with 8 bases that match TRBD2. In germline, CDR1 is SGHTA, CDR2 FQGNSA. This CDR3 has 14 residues. Germline trimming cut 5 bases from V and 7 bases from J; bases unmatched to any gene: 8. CDR3 in DNA: TGTGCCAGCAGCCAGACTAGCGCGGGTAATACGCAGTATTTT. Its protein product is CASSQTSAGNTQYF. Full variable domain (missing parts from reference TRBV7-2 and TRBJ2-3): GAGVSQSPSNKVTEKGKDVELRCDPISGHTALYWYRQSLGQGLEFLIYFQGNSAPDKSGLPSDRFSAERTGGSVSTLTIQRTQQEDSAVYLCASSQTSAGNTQYFGPGTRLTVL.

The genes are TRBV14 and TRBJ2-1; TRBD2 matches at 9 bases. Germline values: CDR1 SGHDN, CDR2 FVKESK. Germline trimming cut 3 bases from V and 4 bases from J; bases unmatched to any gene: 4. The CDR3 loop spans 15 amino acids. The CDR3 protein is CASSHWRGGYNEQFF. CDR3 bases: TGTGCCAGCAGCCACTGGCGGGGGGGATACAATGAGCAGTTCTTC.

The V call is TRBV7-9, the J call TRBJ2-1; 10 positions match TRBD1. J gave up 4 bases and V 4 bases, and 4 bases lay outside the gene matches. Germline V gene data show CDR1 as SEHNR and CDR2 as FQNEAQ (reference sequence). The CDR3 is 15 residues long. For the CDR3, the DNA is TGTGCCAGCAGCTCCCGACAGGGGGCTTACAATGAGCAGTTCTTC. Residues: CASSSRQGAYNEQFF.

DNA of the CDR3: TGCGCCAGCAGCTTGGAAAGAGACTCCTACGAGCAGTACTTC. Translated, it gives CASSLERDSYEQYF. The rearrangement uses TRBV5-1 and TRBJ2-7, with D unclear. Germline V gene data show CDR1 as SGHRS and CDR2 as YFSETQ. The CDR3 is 14 residues long. V was shortened by 0 bases and J by 0 bases, with 7 bases between the two germline ends.

The chain has TRBV18 and TRBJ1-3, with a tentative D call TRBD1 (6 bases). CDR1 and CDR2 from the germline V gene are KGHSH and LQKENI. With 6 bases removed from V and 0 bases from J, the gap between germline ends came to 24 bases. The CDR3 contains 19 residues. CDR3 nucleotides: TGTGCCAGCTCGGGAGACAGGCTGAGAGGGGGATCCTCTGGAAACACCATATATTTT. It codes for CASSGDRLRGGSSGNTIYF. Complete variable domain (other parts from reference TRBV18 and TRBJ1-3): NAGVMQNPRHLVRRRGQEARLRCSPMKGHSHVYWYRQLPEEGLKFMVYLQKENIIDESGMPKERFSAEFPKEGPSILRIQQVVRGDSAAYFCASSGDRLRGGSSGNTIYFGEGSWLTVV.

A few counts support this clone. The rearrangement links TRBV28 to TRBJ2-1, with TRBD1 identical over 8 bases. The V gene's germline CDR1 is MDHEN and CDR2 SYDVKM. V was clipped by 6 bases and J by 7 bases; unmatched bases: 14. The CDR3 contains 16 residues. The CDR3 DNA reads TGTGCCAGCAGACCAGGGGGCTTGACGTTACGGAATGAGCAGTTCTTC. Amino acids: CASRPGGLTLRNEQFF.

The chain uses TRBV7-9 and TRBJ2-1, with a possible D match to TRBD2 (6 bases). The CDR3 loop spans 14 amino acids. Germline lookup yields CDR1 SEHNR and CDR2 FQNEAQ (reference sequence). Deletions cut 3 bases from V and 5 bases from J, with 11 bases between. The CDR3 protein is CASSFKRENNEQFF. CDR3 nucleotide sequence: TGTGCCAGCAGCTTTAAACGGGAGAACAATGAGCAGTTCTTC. The complete variable domain, with remaining parts taken from reference TRBV7-9 and TRBJ2-1, reads DTGVSQNPRHKITKRGQNVTFRCDPISEHNRLYWYRQTLGQGPEFLTYFQNEAQLEKSRLLSDRFSAERPKGSFSTLEIQRTEQGDSAMYLCASSFKRENNEQFFGPGTRLTVL.

This clone was picked up one time. The chain recombines TRBV12-3 or TRBV12-4 with TRBJ2-7; perhaps TRBD2 as D (6 bases). The CDR3 runs 12 residues. V was pared by 5 bases and J by 6 bases, with 11 bases between. CDR3 nucleotide sequence: TGTGCCAGCAGTGCGACTAGTTTCGAGCAGTACTTC. Its translation is CASSATSFEQYF.

The chain couples TRBV2 to TRBJ1-3, with a tentative D call TRBD1 (5 bases). V lost 2 bases and J 2 bases, leaving 10 bases between the germline ends. The CDR3 loop spans 15 amino acids. The germline CDR1 and CDR2 sequences are SNHLY and FYNNEI. CDR3 nucleotides: TGTGCCAGCAGTGAAATGGGGCCTGCTGGAAACACCATATATTTT. The encoded protein is CASSEMGPAGNTIYF.

V gene TRBV7-9 combines with J gene TRBJ1-5, with 9 nucleotides matching TRBD1. V shed 7 bases, J shed 6 bases, and the junction held 7 bases outside the gene matches. The germline V gene encodes CDR1 SEHNR and CDR2 FQNEAQ (reference sequence). This CDR3 contains 14 residues. The CDR3 protein is CASTEQGAGQPQHF. The CDR3 DNA reads TGTGCCAGCACCGAACAGGGGGCTGGTCAGCCCCAGCATTTT.

This clone was recorded once. The gene calls are TRBV6-5 and TRBJ1-5; a possible D gene is TRBD1 (6 bases). V was pared by 0 bases and J by 6 bases, with 6 bases between. Germline V lookup: CDR1 MNHEY, CDR2 SVGAGI. The CDR3 covers 13 residues. CDR3 coding DNA: TGTGCCAGCAGTTACTCGGGGGCTCAGCCCCAGCATTTT. Protein product: CASSYSGAQPQHF.

This rearrangement joins TRBV6-5 to TRBJ1-5, with D tentatively TRBD1 (5 bases). V lost 9 bases and J 5 bases, leaving 14 bases between the germline ends. This CDR3 has 13 amino acids. CDR1 is MNHEY, CDR2 SVGAGI, per germline. The CDR3 is CASSTVSDQPQHF. The CDR3 DNA reads as TGTGCCAGTTCGACAGTTTCGGATCAGCCCCAGCATTTT.

This chain joins TRBV9 and TRBJ1-5; D is ambiguous. V shed 0 bases and J shed 5 bases, with 9 bases lying between them. The V gene's germline CDR1 is SGDLS and CDR2 YYNGEE. The CDR3 runs 14 residues. CDR3 loop: CASSVGQEDQPQHF. CDR3 in DNA: TGTGCCAGCAGCGTAGGCCAAGAGGATCAGCCCCAGCATTTT.

This chain joins TRBV9 and TRBJ1-3; D is uncertain. Trimming removed 4 bases at V and 0 bases at J, with 8 bases between. The CDR3 is 14 amino acids. Germline CDR1 is SGDLS and CDR2 is YYNGEE. CDR3 bases: TGTGCCAGCAGCTCCACAGTCTCTGGAAACACCATATATTTT. Translated, it gives CASSSTVSGNTIYF.

The chain has TRBV4-2 and TRBJ2-3, with TRBD2 matching over 11 bases. J was trimmed by 0 bases and V by 1 base; bases with no gene match: 15. This CDR3 spans 21 amino acids. Germline V gene sequence: CDR1 LGHNA, CDR2 YNFKEQ. The chain's CDR3 is CASSQVQGLAVIPASTDTQYF. CDR3 bases: TGTGCCAGCAGCCAAGTTCAGGGACTAGCGGTAATCCCCGCTAGCACAGATACGCAGTATTTT.

This chain links TRBV25-1 with TRBJ1-2; possible D gene TRBD1, 6 bases. Germline assignment: CDR1 MGHDK and CDR2 SYGVNS. The CDR3 totals 16 residues. Trimming cost V 1 base and J 4 bases, with 16 bases left between them. CDR3 in DNA: TGTGCCAGCAGTGAATCGGGGAGTAGAGGGGGCTATGGCTACACCTTC. Translation gives CASSESGSRGGYGYTF.